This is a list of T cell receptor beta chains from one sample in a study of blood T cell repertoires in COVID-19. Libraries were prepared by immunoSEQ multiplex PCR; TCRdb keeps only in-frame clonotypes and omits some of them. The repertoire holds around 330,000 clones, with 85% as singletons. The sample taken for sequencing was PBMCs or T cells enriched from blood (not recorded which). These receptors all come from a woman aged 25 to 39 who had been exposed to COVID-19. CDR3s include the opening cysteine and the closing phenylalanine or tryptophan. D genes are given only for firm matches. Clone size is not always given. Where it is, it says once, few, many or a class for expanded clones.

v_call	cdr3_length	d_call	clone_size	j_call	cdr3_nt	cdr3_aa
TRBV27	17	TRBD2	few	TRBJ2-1	TGTGCCAGCAGTACCCGACTAGCGGGAGTCTCCTACAATGAGCAGTTCTTC	CASSTRLAGVSYNEQFF
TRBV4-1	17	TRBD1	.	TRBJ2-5	TGCGCCAGCAGCCCAAACTCCGGGACAGGGATTAGCGAGACCCAGTACTTC	CASSPNSGTGISETQYF
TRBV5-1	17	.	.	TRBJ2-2	TGCGCCAGCAGCCCATTCGTCGGTAACTCAAACACCGGGGAGCTGTTTTTT	CASSPFVGNSNTGELFF
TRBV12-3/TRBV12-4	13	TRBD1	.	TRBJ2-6	TGTGCCAGCAGTTCCCAGGGGGTTAACGTCCTGACTTTC	CASSSQGVNVLTF
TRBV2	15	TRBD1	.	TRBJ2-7	TGTGCCAGCGGGGGACAGGGGGGGGAGTCCTACGAGCAGTACTTC	CASGGQGGESYEQYF
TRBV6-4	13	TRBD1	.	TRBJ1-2	TGTGCCAGCAGTGACGGGACAGTCTCTGGCTACACCTTC	CASSDGTVSGYTF
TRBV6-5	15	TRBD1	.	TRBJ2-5	TGTGCCAGCAGCCAGGGGGCGAGGTTTCAAGAGACCCAGTACTTC	CASSQGARFQETQYF
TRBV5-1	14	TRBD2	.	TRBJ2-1	TGCGCCAGCCGAACGGGAGGGTCTAACAATGAGCAGTTCTTC	CASRTGGSNNEQFF
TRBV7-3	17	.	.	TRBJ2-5	TGTGCCAGCAGCTTGGGTATGCGGGGGCCCACGGGAGAGACCCAGTACTTC	CASSLGMRGPTGETQYF
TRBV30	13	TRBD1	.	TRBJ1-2	TGTGCCTGGAGTGCAGGGGGTTTTAATGGCTACACCTTC	CAWSAGGFNGYTF
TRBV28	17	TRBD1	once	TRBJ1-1	TGTGCCAGCACTGGGGGGGGACAGGACTTATCGGACACTGAAGCTTTCTTT	CASTGGGQDLSDTEAFF